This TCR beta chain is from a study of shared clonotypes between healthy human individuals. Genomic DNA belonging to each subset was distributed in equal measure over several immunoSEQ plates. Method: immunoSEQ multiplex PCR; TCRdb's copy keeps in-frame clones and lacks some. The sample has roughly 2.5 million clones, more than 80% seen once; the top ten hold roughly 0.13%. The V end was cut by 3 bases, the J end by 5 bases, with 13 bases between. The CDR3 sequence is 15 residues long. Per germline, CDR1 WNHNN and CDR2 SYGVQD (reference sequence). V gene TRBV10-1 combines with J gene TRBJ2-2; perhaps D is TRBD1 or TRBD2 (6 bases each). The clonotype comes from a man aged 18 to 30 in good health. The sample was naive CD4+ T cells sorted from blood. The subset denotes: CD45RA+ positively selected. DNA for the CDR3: TGCGCCAGCAGTGACTCCTTAGGGGGGACCGGGGAGCTGTTTTTT. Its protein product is CASSDSLGGTGELFF.